The subject of this entry is one T cell receptor beta chain. This CDR3 is built from 13 residues. Trimming stripped 0 bases from V and 3 bases from J, with 8 bases between. The germline V gene has CDR1 GTSNPN and CDR2 SVGIG (reference sequence). This sample is drawn from a study of blood T cell repertoires in COVID-19. At the level of the study: Material from acute and convalescent COVID-19 was sourced from the United States, Italy and Spain. T cells, B-cell-depleted T cells, or PBMCs provided the cDNA or gDNA that served as material.

This table comes from immunoSEQ multiplex PCR, and its TCRdb copy is limited to in-frame clones, with some not included. The repertoire consists of approximately 150,000 clones, with approximately 90% occurring once and the leading ten covering roughly 8%. V and J are TRBV30 and TRBJ1-1, with no clear D. The source of this sequence is a woman between 50 and 59 years old with active or convalescent COVID-19. Sequencing used peripheral blood. The CDR3 sequence is CAWSVRTDTEAFF. The CDR3 bases are TGTGCCTGGAGTGTACGAACAGACACTGAAGCTTTCTTT.